Given below is one T cell receptor beta chain in context. Its matching antigen is unknown. TCRdb keeps only in-frame clones here, not all; method: immunoSEQ multiplex PCR. The repertoire includes approximately 90,000 clones, roughly 89% of them detected once, and 1.5% to 2% sits in the top ten. This sample stems from a study of OX40 agonist ivuxolimab in advanced cancers. Study as a whole: Males comprised 82.7% of the group, whose mean age was approximately 61 years (range 23 to 79). Study-wide points: Low normalized T-cell clonal expansion was additionally recorded for some nonresponders.

The TCR sequence derives from an adult with an advanced solid tumor such as melanoma, head and neck, liver or kidney cancer. This material consisted of CD4+ or CD8+ T cells sorted from blood, taken in a trial of the OX40 agonist ivuxolimab.

DNA for the CDR3: TGTGCCAGCAGCTTATTGAGCAGGGTTTGGACTGAAGCTTTCTTT. Protein sequence: CASSLLSRVWTEAFF. The rearrangement uses TRBV13 and TRBJ1-1, with D maybe TRBD1 (5 bases). The CDR3 covers 15 residues. Trimming took off 2 bases at V and 5 bases at J, with 15 bases between the two ends. Germline V gives CDR1 PRHDT, CDR2 FYEKMQ (reference sequence).